This T cell receptor (beta chain) was retrieved from a study of identical twins. TCRdb ran MiXCR on the 5' RACE reads and lists one entry per CDR3 protein. The sample holds 600,000 to 700,000 distinct CDR3 sequences; 21% are singletons and the top ten take around 4.5%. Findings and caveats of the study: Invariant cells of the MAIT and iNKT types might have partly distorted the zero-insertion analyses.

As to this clonotype: Antigen specificity is unknown. A read error may produce the germline difference seen at one junction end.

In addition, the sample was reused for a study of T cells expressing NK-cell markers. This second study says: Eight donors were sequenced, seven testing HCMV-seropositive and one testing seronegative. In about 6 donors, dominant NKG2C+ clonotypes were about 1.0-8% of CD8+ T cells. There were a few donors in whom these clonotypes also led the CD3+CD56-NKG2C+ fraction.

The sequence came from a woman between 18 and 30 years old in good health. Sequencing was carried out using PBMCs.

The CDR3 loop is CASTLGVSSYNEQFF. The CDR3 nucleotides are TGTGCCAGCACCTTAGGGGTAAGCTCCTACAATGAGCAGTTCTTC. The chain recombines TRBV11-1 with TRBJ2-1, with D maybe TRBD1 (5 bases). CDR1 SGHAT and CDR2 FQDESV come from the germline V gene (reference sequence). The CDR3 consists of 15 residues.